What follows are 25 T cell receptor beta chains derived from one specimen sequenced in a study of blood T cell repertoires in COVID-19. Profiled with immunoSEQ multiplex PCR; TCRdb holds only in-frame clones, not every one. The sample contains about 120,000 clones, 80% to 85% of which appear only once. The sequencing input was peripheral blood. The receptors were sampled from a woman between 45 and 60 years old with acute or convalescent COVID-19.

The chain carries TRBV6-5 and TRBJ1-3; D ambiguous. The V gene's germline CDR1 is MNHEY and CDR2 SVGAGI. CDR3 length: 13 residues. The ends were cut back, 6 bases at V and 2 bases at J, with 8 bases in the middle. This CDR3 reads CASSGSTGNTIYF. The CDR3 coding sequence is TGTGCCAGCAGCGGGTCCACTGGAAACACCATATATTTT.

The chain combines TRBV27 with TRBJ2-7; TRBD1 might be the D (5 bases). The germline gives CDR1 MNHEY, CDR2 SMNVEV (reference sequence). The V gene lost 1 base and the J gene lost 4 bases, with 8 bases spanning the gap. CDR3 size: 13 residues. The DNA of the CDR3 is TGTGCCAGCAGTTTATACAGGACGTACGAGCAGTACTTC. This gives the protein CASSLYRTYEQYF.

This rearrangement joins TRBV4-1 to TRBJ2-7; D remains unclear. The length of the CDR3 is 13 residues. Germline V gene data show CDR1 as MGHRA and CDR2 as YSYEKL. V was trimmed by 4 bases and J by 2 bases, leaving 9 bases between them. For the CDR3, the DNA is TGCGCCAGCAGCCGAGACCTCCCCTACGAGCAGTACTTC. Residues: CASSRDLPYEQYF.

This clone was seen just once. This chain connects TRBV3-1 (or the pseudogene TRBV3-2) to TRBJ2-4; D not resolved. The ends were cut back, 1 base at V and 7 bases at J, with 8 bases in the middle. This CDR3 has 13 residues. Germline CDR1 reads LGHDT; CDR2 reads YNNKEL (reference sequence). CDR3 amino acids: CASSQGAQNIQYF. The DNA of the CDR3 is TGTGCCAGCAGCCAAGGGGCACAGAACATTCAGTACTTC.

The J gene is TRBJ2-7, the V gene TRBV13, with 9 positions matching TRBD1. The CDR3 is 15 amino acids. V lost 0 bases to trimming and J lost 5 bases; unmatched junction nucleotides: 5. Germline lookup yields CDR1 PRHDT and CDR2 FYEKMQ (reference sequence). The CDR3 DNA reads as TGTGCCAGCAGCTTAGGAGGGACAGGGAGGGACGAGCAGTACTTC. Amino acid sequence: CASSLGGTGRDEQYF.

CDR3 bases: TGTGCCAGCAGCTTACTACTGGGAAACACCATATATTTT. This codes for CASSLLLGNTIYF. The chain is built from TRBV7-9 and TRBJ1-3; D ambiguous. Germline V CDR1 and CDR2: SEHNR, FQNEAQ (reference sequence). This CDR3 has 13 amino acids. Trimming pared 2 bases from V and 4 bases from J, leaving 6 bases between.

This clone came up a few times. The chain has TRBV3-1 (or the pseudogene TRBV3-2) and TRBJ2-2, with D possibly TRBD2 on 7 matching bases. This CDR3 spans 16 amino acids. The germline CDR1 and CDR2 sequences are LGHDT and YNNKEL (reference sequence). The V and J ends lost 4 bases and 5 bases respectively, with 17 bases between them. The DNA for the CDR3 is TGTGCCAGCAGCCTCTTAGGGGGGGCCAATACCGGGGAGCTGTTTTTT. Protein: CASSLLGGANTGELFF.

The chain employs TRBV4-1 and TRBJ1-2, with D tentatively TRBD1 (5 bases). There are 15 residues in the CDR3. Deletions cut 0 bases from V and 3 bases from J, with 11 bases between. CDR1 and CDR2 (germline): MGHRA, YSYEKL. The CDR3, as DNA: TGCGCCAGCAGCCAAGATGGGCAGGGTTACTATGGCTACACCTTC. Residues: CASSQDGQGYYGYTF.

The chain uses TRBV7-8 and TRBJ1-6; D might be TRBD1 (5 bases). In germline, CDR1 is SGHVS, CDR2 FQNEAQ. The CDR3 runs to 15 residues. The germline V and J ends were trimmed by 3 bases and 10 bases, with 16 bases remaining between them. The CDR3 region is CASSLSVRGGSPLHF. CDR3 DNA sequence: TGTGCCAGCAGCTTGTCTGTTAGGGGTGGGTCACCCCTCCACTTT. Full variable domain (remainder filled in from reference TRBV7-8 and TRBJ1-6): GAGVSQSPRYKVAKRGQDVALRCDPISGHVSLFWYQQALGQGPEFLTYFQNEAQLDKSGLPSDRFFAERPEGSVSTLKIQRTQQEDSAVYLCASSLSVRGGSPLHFGNGTRLTVT.

The chain employs TRBV6-5 and TRBJ1-4; 9 bases are shared with TRBD1. Germline loops: CDR1 MNHEY, CDR2 SVGAGI. Germline trimming cut 2 bases from V and 1 base from J; bases unmatched to any gene: 2. The CDR3 spans 16 residues. The DNA of the CDR3 is TGTGCCAGCAGTTACCAGACAGGGGGAACTAATGAAAAACTGTTTTTT. It specifies CASSYQTGGTNEKLFF.

V gene TRBV2 combines with J gene TRBJ1-1; D is perhaps TRBD1 (5 bases). Between the trimmed V and J ends, which lost 8 bases and 1 base, there was a span of 20 bases. Germline V CDR1 and CDR2: SNHLY, FYNNEI. This CDR3 spans 16 amino acids. The CDR3 loop reads CASGMTMRGGNTEAFF. The CDR3 coding sequence is TGTGCCAGCGGGATGACAATGAGGGGAGGGAACACTGAAGCTTTCTTT.

This clone was counted only a few times. The rearrangement joins TRBV24-1 to TRBJ1-3, with 9 bases fitting TRBD1. The CDR3 length is 19 residues. The germline CDR1 and CDR2 sequences are KGHDR and SFDVKD. J gave up 3 bases and V 4 bases, and 15 bases lay outside the gene matches. This CDR3 is CATSDRPDRGVFYGNTIYF. CDR3 bases: TGTGCCACCAGTGACCGCCCAGACAGGGGGGTGTTTTATGGAAACACCATATATTTT.

V and J are TRBV7-9 and TRBJ2-5, with 9 bases lining up with TRBD1. CDR3 length equals 13 residues. The junction had 2 bases not matched to a gene; V was cut back by 5 bases and J by 4 bases. Germline CDR1 and CDR2: SEHNR and FQNEAQ (reference sequence). Here the CDR3 reads CASSRDRVETQYF. Written as DNA, the CDR3 is TGTGCCAGCAGCCGGGACAGGGTAGAGACCCAGTACTTC.

This clone was picked up a small number of times. This rearrangement joins TRBV6-5 to TRBJ2-3, with 11 bases lining up with TRBD2. Per the germline V gene, CDR1 is MNHEY and CDR2 is SVGAGI. Unmatched junction bases numbered 3, after V lost 2 bases and J lost 2 bases. This CDR3 contains 16 residues. CDR3 protein: CASSYGLAGDTDTQYF. The CDR3 coding sequence is TGTGCCAGCAGTTACGGACTAGCGGGCGACACAGATACGCAGTATTTT.

The chain has TRBV7-9 and TRBJ2-1, with 11 bases identical to TRBD2. V trimming: 5 bases; J trimming: 15 bases; junction bases outside the gene matches: 12. CDR1 SEHNR and CDR2 FQNEAQ come from the germline V gene (reference sequence). The CDR3 loop spans 14 amino acids. The CDR3 is CASSPSSSGRAPFF. CDR3 sequence (DNA): TGTGCCAGCAGCCCCTCAAGTAGCGGGAGGGCCCCGTTCTTC.

The V and J genes are TRBV24-1 and TRBJ2-3; 11 nucleotides agree with TRBD2. Germline loops: CDR1 KGHDR, CDR2 SFDVKD. J lost 2 bases, V lost 9 bases, and 6 bases had no gene match. The CDR3 is 15 residues long. CDR3 DNA: TGTGCCACCGGTAGCGGGAGGGGTGTCACAGATACGCAGTATTTT. Residues: CATGSGRGVTDTQYF.

J is TRBJ1-2 and V is TRBV18, with TRBD1 identical over 7 bases. CDR3 length: 15 amino acids. V shed 2 bases, J shed 9 bases, and the junction held 12 bases outside the gene matches. Per germline, CDR1 KGHSH and CDR2 LQKENI. CDR3 amino acids: CASSPTPGGIISYTF. The CDR3 DNA reads TGTGCCAGCTCACCAACCCCAGGGGGGATAATCAGCTACACCTTC.

The chain carries TRBV12-3 or TRBV12-4 and TRBJ2-7; D remains ambiguous. The ends were cut back, 4 bases at V and 2 bases at J, with 6 bases in the middle. CDR3 length: 12 residues. CDR3 in DNA: TGTGCCAGCAGTTCCGAGACCTACGAGCAGTACTTC. Translation gives CASSSETYEQYF.

This clone turned up a few times. The chain links TRBV6-5 to TRBJ1-4; no clear D. CDR3 size: 15 residues. Trimming removed 0 bases from V and 0 bases from J, with 5 bases in between. The germline gives CDR1 MNHEY, CDR2 SVGAGI. The CDR3 sequence: CASSYSRTTNEKLFF. CDR3 nucleotides: TGTGCCAGCAGTTACTCGCGGACAACTAATGAAAAACTGTTTTTT.

The gene calls are TRBV15 and TRBJ1-6, with D maybe TRBD1 (5 bases). The germline CDR1 and CDR2 sequences are LNHNV and YYDKDF (reference sequence). CDR3 length: 15 amino acids. V lost 2 bases to trimming and J lost 6 bases, with 11 bases between them. The CDR3 loop is CATSRQGYSNSPLHF. The CDR3 DNA is TGTGCCACCAGCAGACAGGGCTATAGTAATTCACCCCTCCACTTT.

This clone occurred many times. This chain joins TRBV29-1 and TRBJ1-1; D not certain. V was shortened by 5 bases and J by 4 bases, with 5 bases between the two germline ends. CDR1 and CDR2 from the germline V gene are SQVTM and ANQGSEA. This CDR3 region has 10 residues. CDR3 loop: CSVTVTEAFF. CDR3 DNA: TGCAGCGTTACAGTCACTGAAGCTTTCTTT.

The CDR3 DNA follows: TGTGCCAGCAGCAGGGGGACAGTACAAGAGACCCAGTACTTC. Encoded protein: CASSRGTVQETQYF. This chain links TRBV7-2 with TRBJ2-5, with 7 bases fitting TRBD1. This CDR3 region has 14 residues. CDR1 SGHTA and CDR2 FQGNSA come from the germline V gene. V trimming: 5 bases; J trimming: 2 bases; junction bases outside the gene matches: 5.

This clone came up a few times. This sequence joins TRBV19 and TRBJ2-2, with TRBD2 matching over 8 bases. Germline CDR1 reads LNHDA; CDR2 reads SQIVND (reference sequence). V lost 3 bases, J lost 9 bases, and 12 bases stayed unmatched. This CDR3 has 16 amino acids. The CDR3 region has the DNA TGTGCCAGTAGTATGACGGCAGCGGGGGACAACCGGGAGCTGTTTTTT. Translation gives CASSMTAAGDNRELFF.

A word on this clone: Different DNA sequences within this sample yield the same CDR3. This chain uses TRBV28 with TRBJ2-1; the match to TRBD2 covers 11 bases. Per germline, CDR1 MDHEN and CDR2 SYDVKM. The V segment lost 6 bases and the J segment 5 bases; nucleotides outside the gene matches: 3. The CDR3 contains 14 residues. Here the CDR3 DNA reads TGTGCCAGCAGCAGACTAGCGGGGAACAATGAGCAGTTCTTC. The encoded protein is CASSRLAGNNEQFF.

The CDR3 nucleotides are TGTGCCAGCTCATGGAAGGAGAGGGCAAGCGAGCAGTACTTC. Protein sequence: CASSWKERASEQYF. V is TRBV18 and J is TRBJ2-7, with a tentative D call TRBD2 (5 bases). CDR3 length: 14 amino acids. Germline values: CDR1 KGHSH, CDR2 LQKENI. V shed 5 bases and J shed 6 bases, with 17 bases lying between them. Combining the CDR3 with reference TRBV18 and TRBJ2-7 gives the whole variable domain NAGVMQNPRHLVRRRGQEARLRCSPMKGHSHVYWYRQLPEEGLKFMVYLQKENIIDESGMPKERFSAEFPKEGPSILRIQQVVRGDSAAYFCASSWKERASEQYFGPGTRLTVT.